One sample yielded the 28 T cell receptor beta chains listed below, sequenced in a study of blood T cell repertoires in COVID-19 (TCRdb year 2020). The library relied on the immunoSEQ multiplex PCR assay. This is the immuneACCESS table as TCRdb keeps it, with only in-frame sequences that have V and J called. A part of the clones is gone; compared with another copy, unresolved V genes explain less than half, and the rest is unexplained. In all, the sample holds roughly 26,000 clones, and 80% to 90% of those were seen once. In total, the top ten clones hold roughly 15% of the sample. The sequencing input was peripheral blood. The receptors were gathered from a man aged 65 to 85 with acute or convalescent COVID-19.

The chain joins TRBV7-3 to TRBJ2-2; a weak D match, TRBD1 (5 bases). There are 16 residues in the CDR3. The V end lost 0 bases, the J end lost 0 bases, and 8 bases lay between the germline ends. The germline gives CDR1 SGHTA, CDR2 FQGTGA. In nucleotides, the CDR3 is TGTGCCAGCAGCTTAACAGGGGCCGCGAACACCGGGGAGCTGTTTTTT. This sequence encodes CASSLTGAANTGELFF.

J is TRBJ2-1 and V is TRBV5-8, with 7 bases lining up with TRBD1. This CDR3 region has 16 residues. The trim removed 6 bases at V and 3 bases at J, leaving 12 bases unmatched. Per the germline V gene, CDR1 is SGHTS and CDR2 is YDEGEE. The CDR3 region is CASKLSGTASYNEQFF. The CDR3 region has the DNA TGTGCCAGCAAGTTATCCGGGACAGCGAGCTACAATGAGCAGTTCTTC.

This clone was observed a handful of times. The CDR3 nucleotides read TGTGCCAGCAGCTTAGTTATCCAGGGGGCCTACGAGCAGTACTTC. Amino acids: CASSLVIQGAYEQYF. The J gene is TRBJ2-7, the V gene TRBV7-9, with 7 bases identical to TRBD1. The V gene end was trimmed by 1 base and the J gene end by 2 bases; junction bases not matched to a gene: 5. The CDR3 consists of 15 residues. The germline V gene encodes CDR1 SEHNR and CDR2 FQNEAQ (reference sequence).

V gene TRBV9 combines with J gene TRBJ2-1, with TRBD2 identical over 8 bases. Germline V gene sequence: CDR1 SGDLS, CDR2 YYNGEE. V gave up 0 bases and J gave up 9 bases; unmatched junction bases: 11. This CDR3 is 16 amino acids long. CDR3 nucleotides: TGTGCCAGCAGCGTAGACCCCGGGAGGGCCCTCGGTGAGCAGTTCTTC. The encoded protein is CASSVDPGRALGEQFF.

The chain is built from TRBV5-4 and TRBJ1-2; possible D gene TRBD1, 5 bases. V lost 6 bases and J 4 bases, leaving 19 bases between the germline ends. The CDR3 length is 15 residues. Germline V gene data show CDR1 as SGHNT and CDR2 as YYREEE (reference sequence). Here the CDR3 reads CASKFGGTQGYGYTF. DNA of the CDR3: TGTGCCAGCAAGTTTGGGGGGACTCAAGGCTATGGCTACACCTTC.

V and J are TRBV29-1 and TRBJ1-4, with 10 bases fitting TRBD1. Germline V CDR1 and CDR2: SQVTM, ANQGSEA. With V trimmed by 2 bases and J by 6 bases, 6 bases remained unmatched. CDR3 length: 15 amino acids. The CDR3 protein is CSVERPGQGDEKLFF. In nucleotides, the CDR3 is TGCAGCGTTGAACGTCCCGGACAGGGGGATGAAAAACTGTTTTTT.

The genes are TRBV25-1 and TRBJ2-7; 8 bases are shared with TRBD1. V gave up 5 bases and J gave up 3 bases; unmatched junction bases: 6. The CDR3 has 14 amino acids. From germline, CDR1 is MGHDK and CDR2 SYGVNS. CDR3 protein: CASSPPTGGYEQYF. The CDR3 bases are TGTGCCAGCAGTCCGCCCACAGGGGGCTACGAGCAGTACTTC.

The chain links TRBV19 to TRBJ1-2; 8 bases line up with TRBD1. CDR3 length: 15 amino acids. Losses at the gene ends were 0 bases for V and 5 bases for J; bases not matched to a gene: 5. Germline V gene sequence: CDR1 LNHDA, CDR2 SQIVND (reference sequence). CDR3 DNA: TGTGCCAGTAGTATAGACGGGACAGGTACTTATGGCTACACCTTC. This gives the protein CASSIDGTGTYGYTF.

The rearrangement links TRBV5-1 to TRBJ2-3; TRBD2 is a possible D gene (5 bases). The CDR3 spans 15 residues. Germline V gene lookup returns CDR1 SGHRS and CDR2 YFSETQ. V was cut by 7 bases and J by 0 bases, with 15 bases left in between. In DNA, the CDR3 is TGCGCCAGCTCAGCGGTTGGGCGCAGCACAGATACGCAGTATTTT. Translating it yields CASSAVGRSTDTQYF.

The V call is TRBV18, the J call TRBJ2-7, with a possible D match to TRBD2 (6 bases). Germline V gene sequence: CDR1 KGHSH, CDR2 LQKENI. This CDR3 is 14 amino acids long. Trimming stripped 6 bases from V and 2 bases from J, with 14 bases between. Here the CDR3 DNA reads TGTGCCAGCTCTCAGGGACTGAGAGCCTACGAGCAGTACTTC. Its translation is CASSQGLRAYEQYF.

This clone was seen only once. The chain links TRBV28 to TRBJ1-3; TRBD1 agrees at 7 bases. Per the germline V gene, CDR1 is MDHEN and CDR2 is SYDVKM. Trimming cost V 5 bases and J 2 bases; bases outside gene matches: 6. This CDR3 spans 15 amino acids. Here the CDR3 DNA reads TGTGCCAGCAGTATACAGGGGCTTGCTGGAAACACCATATATTTT. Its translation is CASSIQGLAGNTIYF.

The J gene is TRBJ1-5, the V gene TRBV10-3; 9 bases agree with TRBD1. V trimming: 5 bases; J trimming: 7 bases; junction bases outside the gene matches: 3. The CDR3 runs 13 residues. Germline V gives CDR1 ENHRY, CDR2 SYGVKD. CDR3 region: CAISWDRDQPQHF. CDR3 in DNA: TGTGCCATCAGTTGGGACAGGGACCAGCCCCAGCATTTT.

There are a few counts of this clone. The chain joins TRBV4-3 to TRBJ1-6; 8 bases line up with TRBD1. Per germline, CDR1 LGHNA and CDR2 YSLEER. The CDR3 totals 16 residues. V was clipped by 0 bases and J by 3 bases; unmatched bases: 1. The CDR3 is CASSQDTGGYNSPLHF. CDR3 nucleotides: TGCGCCAGCAGCCAAGACACAGGGGGCTATAATTCACCCCTCCACTTT.

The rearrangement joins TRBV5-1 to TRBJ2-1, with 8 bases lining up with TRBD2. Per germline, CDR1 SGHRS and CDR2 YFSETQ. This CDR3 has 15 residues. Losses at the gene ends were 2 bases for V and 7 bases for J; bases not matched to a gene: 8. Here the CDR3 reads CASSLPWTSLNEQFF. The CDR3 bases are TGCGCCAGCAGCTTACCCTGGACTAGCCTTAATGAGCAGTTCTTC.

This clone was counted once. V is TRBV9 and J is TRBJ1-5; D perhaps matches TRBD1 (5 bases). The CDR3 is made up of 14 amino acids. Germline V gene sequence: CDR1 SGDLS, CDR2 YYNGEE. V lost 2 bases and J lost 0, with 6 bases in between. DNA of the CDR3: TGTGCCAGCAGCGTCGACAGTAGCAATCAGCCCCAGCATTTT. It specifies CASSVDSSNQPQHF.

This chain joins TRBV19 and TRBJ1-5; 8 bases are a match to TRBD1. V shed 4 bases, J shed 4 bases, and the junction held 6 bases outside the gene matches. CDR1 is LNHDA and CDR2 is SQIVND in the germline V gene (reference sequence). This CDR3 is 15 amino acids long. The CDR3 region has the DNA TGTGCCAGTAGTAGAGGACAGGGATTGAATCAGCCCCAGCATTTT. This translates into CASSRGQGLNQPQHF.

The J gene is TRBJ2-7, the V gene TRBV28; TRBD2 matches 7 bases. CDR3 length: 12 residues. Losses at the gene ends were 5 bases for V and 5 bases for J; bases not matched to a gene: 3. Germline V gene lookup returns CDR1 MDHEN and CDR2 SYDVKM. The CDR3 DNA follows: TGTGCCAGCAGTGCGGGGGTCCACGAGCAGTACTTC. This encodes CASSAGVHEQYF.

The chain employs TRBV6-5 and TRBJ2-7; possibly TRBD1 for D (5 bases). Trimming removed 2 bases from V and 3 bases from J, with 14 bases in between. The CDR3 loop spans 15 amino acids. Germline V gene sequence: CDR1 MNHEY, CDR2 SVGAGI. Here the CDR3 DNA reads TGTGCCAGCAGTTACGCAGGGTTGGGGATCTACGAGCAGTACTTC. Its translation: CASSYAGLGIYEQYF.

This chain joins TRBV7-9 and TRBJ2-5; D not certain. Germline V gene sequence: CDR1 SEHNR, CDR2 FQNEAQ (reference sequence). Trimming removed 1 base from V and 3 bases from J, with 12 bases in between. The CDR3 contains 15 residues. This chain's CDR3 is CASSLGFNREETQYF. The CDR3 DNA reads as TGTGCCAGCAGCTTAGGGTTCAATCGGGAAGAGACCCAGTACTTC.

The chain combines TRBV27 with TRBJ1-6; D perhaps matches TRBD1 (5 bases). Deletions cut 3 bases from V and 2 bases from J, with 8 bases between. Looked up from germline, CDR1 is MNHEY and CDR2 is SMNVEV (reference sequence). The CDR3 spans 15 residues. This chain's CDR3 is CASSLYRTYNSPLHF. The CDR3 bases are TGTGCCAGCAGTTTGTACAGGACCTATAATTCACCCCTCCACTTT.

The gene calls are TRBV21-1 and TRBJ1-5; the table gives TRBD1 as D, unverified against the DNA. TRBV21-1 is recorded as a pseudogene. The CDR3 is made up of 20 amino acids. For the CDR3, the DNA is TGTGCCAGCAGCAAAGGACAGGGGGGTCGAGTTATTAGAGGAAATCAGCCCCAGCATTTT. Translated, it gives CASSKGQGGRVIRGNQPQHF.

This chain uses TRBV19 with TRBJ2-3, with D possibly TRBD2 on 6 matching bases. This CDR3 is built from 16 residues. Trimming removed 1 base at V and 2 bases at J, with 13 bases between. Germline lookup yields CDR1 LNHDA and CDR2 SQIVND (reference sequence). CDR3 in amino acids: CASSIVGSSNTDTQYF. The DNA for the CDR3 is TGTGCCAGTAGTATAGTCGGGAGTTCAAACACAGATACGCAGTATTTT.

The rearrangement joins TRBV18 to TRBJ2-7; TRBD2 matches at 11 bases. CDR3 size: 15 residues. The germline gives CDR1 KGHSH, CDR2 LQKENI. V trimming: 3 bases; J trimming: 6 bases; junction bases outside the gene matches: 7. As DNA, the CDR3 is TGTGCCAGCTCACCTACCGGGACTAGCGGTCCCGAGCAGTACTTC. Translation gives CASSPTGTSGPEQYF.

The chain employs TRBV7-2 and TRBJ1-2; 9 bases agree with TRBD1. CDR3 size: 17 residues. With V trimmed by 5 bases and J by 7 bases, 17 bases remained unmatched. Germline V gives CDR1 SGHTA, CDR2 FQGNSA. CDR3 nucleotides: TGTGCCAGCAGCCTGGGAGGGACAGGGATCCCTTGGGGTGGCTACACCTTC. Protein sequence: CASSLGGTGIPWGGYTF.

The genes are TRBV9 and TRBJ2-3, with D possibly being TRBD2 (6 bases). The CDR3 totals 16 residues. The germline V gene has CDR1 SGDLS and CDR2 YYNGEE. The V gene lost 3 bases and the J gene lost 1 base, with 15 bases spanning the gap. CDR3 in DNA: TGTGCCAGCAGCGCCTATAGCGGTACCCGCACAGATACGCAGTATTTT. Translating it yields CASSAYSGTRTDTQYF.

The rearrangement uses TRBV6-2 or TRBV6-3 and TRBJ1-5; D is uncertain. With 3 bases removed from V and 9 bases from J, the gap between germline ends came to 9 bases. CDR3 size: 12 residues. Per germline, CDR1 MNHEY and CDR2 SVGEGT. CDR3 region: CASSYGAGPQHF. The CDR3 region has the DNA TGTGCCAGCAGTTATGGTGCGGGGCCCCAGCATTTT.

In nucleotides, the CDR3 is TGCGCCAGCAGCCAAGATCCAACAGGGTACACTGAAGCTTTCTTT. Translated, it gives CASSQDPTGYTEAFF. V gene TRBV4-3 combines with J gene TRBJ1-1, with TRBD1 as a possible D gene (6 bases). The CDR3 contains 15 residues. The germline V and J ends were trimmed by 0 bases and 3 bases, with 11 bases remaining between them. CDR1 and CDR2 from the germline V gene are LGHNA and YSLEER.

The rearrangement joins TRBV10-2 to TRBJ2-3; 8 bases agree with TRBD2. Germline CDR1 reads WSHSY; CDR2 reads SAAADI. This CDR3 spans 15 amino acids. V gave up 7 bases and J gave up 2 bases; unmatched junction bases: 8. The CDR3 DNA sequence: TGCGCCAGCAAGTTCGGGGGGGGGAACACAGATACGCAGTATTTT. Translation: CASKFGGGNTDTQYF.